This T cell receptor (beta chain) was recovered during a study of T cell responses to AZD1222 COVID-19 vaccine. Note on this clone: Its specificity is unknown.

Germline V gene lookup returns CDR1 SNHLY and CDR2 FYNNEI. The CDR3 spans 15 residues. J lost 5 bases, V lost 8 bases, and 11 bases had no gene match. Repertoires were generated with immunoSEQ multiplex PCR, while TCRdb's copy carries only in-frame clones and drops some. In the table there are roughly 160,000 clones, 85% to 95% of which are singletons. Study-wide results and limits: Donors were mostly white British, more females; clonal diversity possibly underestimated. Two AZD1222 administrations were followed by greater Spike-specific TCR breadth and depth.

V gene TRBV2 combines with J gene TRBJ2-2; 7 nucleotides line up with TRBD1. This receptor was obtained from an adult in good health. The source was peripheral blood, collected on day 0 of AZD1222 vaccination. CDR3 sequence reads: CASGPGQRGTGELFF. The CDR3 region has the DNA TGTGCCAGCGGCCCGGGACAGAGAGGAACCGGGGAGCTGTTTTTT. Complete variable domain (other parts from reference TRBV2 and TRBJ2-2): EPEVTQTPSHQVTQMGQEVILRCVPISNHLYFYWYRQILGQKVEFLVSFYNNEISEKSEIFDDQFSVERPDGSNFTLKIRSTKLEDSAMYFCASGPGQRGTGELFFGEGSRLTVL.